The 7 T cell receptor beta chains listed next were all sequenced from one sample in a study of T-cell memory formation after mild COVID-19. Using its own MiXCR run on the 5' RACE reads, TCRdb lists one record per CDR3 protein. The data contain over 150,000 distinct CDR3 sequences, over 20% of them singletons. The specimen was PBMCs or a T cell subset sorted from them (not recorded which). The receptors shown here come from an adult woman who had mild COVID-19 (a few samples of this study predate the infection). Cell type and time point are not known.

This chain connects TRBV7-3 to TRBJ1-4; D is unclear. This CDR3 contains 15 residues. V shed 6 bases and J shed 0 bases, with 11 bases lying between them. Germline assignment: CDR1 SGHTA and CDR2 FQGTGA. The CDR3 is CASSPTGATNEKLFF. CDR3 nucleotides: TGTGCCAGCAGTCCTACTGGCGCAACTAATGAAAAACTGTTTTTT.

This clonotype was seen more than once but under ten times. The V gene is TRBV9, the J gene TRBJ2-7, with D uncertain. Trimming cost V 4 bases and J 2 bases, with 16 bases left between them. Germline V CDR1 and CDR2: SGDLS, YYNGEE. The CDR3 has 15 amino acids. The CDR3 DNA is TGTGCCAGCAGCTCAGGAGACGGGTATCCCTACGAGCAGTACTTC. This codes for CASSSGDGYPYEQYF.

The V and J genes are TRBV29-1 and TRBJ2-3; the D is unclear. Trimming took off 3 bases at V and 0 bases at J, with 10 bases between the two ends. Germline values: CDR1 SQVTM, CDR2 ANQGSEA. This CDR3 is built from 14 residues. The CDR3 DNA sequence: TGCAGCGTTGAGGGGTTGCGGAGCACAGATACGCAGTATTTT. It yields the protein CSVEGLRSTDTQYF.

In regard to this clonotype: No conserved phenylalanine or tryptophan is present at the end of the CDR3, so a read error is the likely explanation. The V gene is TRBV25-1, the J gene TRBJ2-7; TRBD1 might be the D (6 bases). The germline V and J ends were trimmed by 8 bases and 3 bases, with 17 bases remaining between them. Germline CDR1 and CDR2: MGHDK and SYGVNS. The CDR3 runs to 14 residues. The CDR3 here is CASRAGTPYYEQYL. CDR3 bases: TGTGCCAGCCGGGCCGGGACACCTTACTACGAGCAGTACCTC.

The gene calls are TRBV9 and TRBJ2-1, with 11 bases matching TRBD1. Unmatched junction bases numbered 5, after V lost 4 bases and J lost 8 bases. The CDR3 is 14 residues long. Looked up from germline, CDR1 is SGDLS and CDR2 is YYNGEE. CDR3 loop: CASSLGQGAYEQFF. The CDR3 bases are TGTGCCAGCAGCCTTGGACAGGGGGCGTATGAGCAGTTCTTC. Full variable domain (missing parts from reference TRBV9 and TRBJ2-1): DSGVTQTPKHLITATGQRVTLRCSPRSGDLSVYWYQQSLDQGLQFLIQYYNGEERAKGNILERFSAQQFPDLHSELNLSSLELGDSALYFCASSLGQGAYEQFFGPGTRLTVL.

This sequence joins TRBV5-1 and TRBJ2-1; 7 bases fit TRBD2. The CDR3 spans 14 residues. The V segment lost 0 bases and the J segment 12 bases; nucleotides outside the gene matches: 9. Germline lookup yields CDR1 SGHRS and CDR2 YFSETQ. CDR3 DNA sequence: TGCGCCAGCAGCTTGGCCAAGGGGTCGGGGGGGCAGTTCTTC. Translation: CASSLAKGSGGQFF.

The chain recombines TRBV27 with TRBJ1-5; 8 bases map to TRBD1. CDR3 length: 15 amino acids. Looked up from germline, CDR1 is MNHEY and CDR2 is SMNVEV (reference sequence). With V trimmed by 0 bases and J by 6 bases, 4 bases remained unmatched. CDR3 sequence reads: CASSLSTGTGQPQHF. The CDR3 DNA is TGTGCCAGCAGTTTATCCACAGGGACAGGTCAGCCCCAGCATTTT.